This T cell receptor beta chain stems from a study of blood T cell repertoires in COVID-19. The overall study: Spain, Italy and the United States supplied samples that represented acute and convalescent COVID-19. PBMCs, B-cell-depleted T cells, or T cells were the source of the cDNA or gDNA that made up the material.

The CDR3 consists of 17 residues. Germline V gene lookup returns CDR1 SGDLS and CDR2 YYNGEE. The V segment lost 4 bases and the J segment 2 bases; nucleotides outside the gene matches: 13. Original processing methods: Amplification with reference gene primers provided the estimates of nucleated cell counts. Here immunoSEQ multiplex PCR was the method, and the copy in TCRdb shows in-frame clones only, minus some. V and J calls and clone size are those listed in that table; D and trimming were worked out from the DNA. The data show some 250,000 clones, around 87% seen once. The rearrangement uses TRBV9 and TRBJ2-5, with TRBD1 matching 8 bases. The sequencing input was peripheral blood. The receptor comes from a woman aged 25 to 39 who had recovered from COVID-19. The CDR3 spells CASSSYGARGRQETQYF. CDR3 sequence (DNA): TGTGCCAGCAGCTCGTATGGGGCCAGGGGGCGACAAGAGACCCAGTACTTC.